Sequencing of this T cell receptor beta chain was carried out in a study of CD8 T cells in ankylosing spondylitis. Study results and limitations: Several of the motif variants were reported before in synovial fluid and blood from reactive arthritis. Within ankylosing spondylitis blood, a TCR beta motif made up of seven or eight highly homologous variants appeared to be characteristic. It was reported that disease-linked clones were significantly enriched in matched ankylosing spondylitis synovial fluid.

The TCR beta libraries were generated through quantitative 5'-RACE incorporating molecular barcodes. One entry per CDR3 protein results from TCRdb running MiXCR on the 5' RACE reads. This sample carries 450,000 to 550,000 distinct CDR3 sequences, roughly 5.2% of them seen once, and the ten largest clones take roughly 3.2%. This clonotype has a handful of counts. As yet, its antigen is unknown. V lost 6 bases and J 3 bases, leaving 15 bases between the germline ends. CDR1 is MNHEY, CDR2 SVGEGT, per germline. This CDR3 spans 14 amino acids. Material: blood, either unsorted or a sorted T cell fraction (not recorded which). The clonotype comes from a male donor with ankylosing spondylitis. J is TRBJ2-7 and V is TRBV6-2 or TRBV6-3; unclear D gene. CDR3 sequence reads: CASRPWKAHYEQYF. CDR3 DNA: TGTGCCAGCAGACCCTGGAAAGCCCACTACGAGCAGTACTTC.